The next 27 T cell receptor beta chains were all read from a single sample in a study of OX40 agonist ivuxolimab in advanced cancers. TCRdb's copy holds only in-frame clones and misses some; the assay was immunoSEQ multiplex PCR. The sample lists 25,000 or so clones; 80% to 90% were seen once. The starting material was CD4+ or CD8+ T cells sorted from blood, obtained in a trial of the OX40 agonist ivuxolimab. The source is an adult with an advanced solid tumor such as melanoma, head and neck, liver or kidney cancer.

CDR3 DNA sequence: TGTGCCAGCAGTGGGCTAATCTCCTACGAGCAGTACTTC. Its protein is CASSGLISYEQYF. This chain joins TRBV2 and TRBJ2-7; D is unclear. This CDR3 region has 13 residues. Trimming pared 4 bases from V and 0 bases from J, leaving 7 bases between. Germline values: CDR1 SNHLY, CDR2 FYNNEI.

The chain has TRBV11-3 and TRBJ2-7; a weak D match, TRBD2 (7 bases). V gave up 5 bases and J gave up 1 base, with 15 bases separating them. In germline, CDR1 is SGHNT, CDR2 YENEEA. The CDR3 is made up of 15 amino acids. In DNA, the CDR3 is TGTGCCAGCAGCGTGGGAGGGGGTCTGTCCTACGAGCAGTACTTC. Protein sequence: CASSVGGGLSYEQYF.

The V and J genes are TRBV28 and TRBJ1-1; TRBD1 matches at 8 bases. The germline V gene encodes CDR1 MDHEN and CDR2 SYDVKM. CDR3 length: 15 residues. The ends lost 4 bases at V and 1 base at J; junction bases unmatched: 5. The DNA of the CDR3 is TGTGCCAGCAGTTCAGGGGGCGAAGGGAACACTGAAGCTTTCTTT. This gives the protein CASSSGGEGNTEAFF. Drawing the rest from reference TRBV28 and TRBJ1-1, the complete variable domain is DVKVTQSSRYLVKRTGEKVFLECVQDMDHENMFWYRQDPGLGLRLIYFSYDVKMKEKGDIPEGYSVSREKKERFSLILESASTNQTSMYLCASSSGGEGNTEAFFGQGTRLTVV.

This chain links TRBV7-8 with TRBJ2-6; D possibly corresponds to TRBD2 (5 bases). The CDR3 has 16 residues. Trimming cost V 0 bases and J 3 bases, with 9 bases left between them. Germline assignment: CDR1 SGHVS and CDR2 FQNEAQ. The CDR3 here is CASSLAARDGANVLTF. The DNA of the CDR3 is TGTGCCAGCAGCTTAGCTGCTCGGGATGGGGCCAACGTCCTGACTTTC.

V usage is TRBV5-1 and J usage is TRBJ2-1; 9 positions agree with TRBD2. The CDR3 length is 15 residues. J lost 4 bases, V lost 0 bases, and 2 bases had no gene match. Germline values: CDR1 SGHRS, CDR2 YFSETQ. The CDR3 here is CASSLDSGGYNEQFF. Written as DNA, the CDR3 is TGCGCCAGCAGCTTGGATAGCGGGGGTTACAATGAGCAGTTCTTC.

The chain carries TRBV6-4 and TRBJ2-3; D is unresolved. V lost 2 bases, J lost 2 bases, and 5 bases lay in between. This CDR3 has 13 amino acids. Germline V gives CDR1 MRHNA, CDR2 SNTAGT. The CDR3 protein is CASSDRVTDTQYF. Here the CDR3 DNA reads TGTGCCAGCAGTGACAGGGTCACAGATACGCAGTATTTT.

The chain links TRBV13 to TRBJ1-1; D not certain. This CDR3 has 12 amino acids. The germline V and J ends were trimmed by 0 bases and 8 bases, with 7 bases remaining between them. Germline loops: CDR1 PRHDT, CDR2 FYEKMQ (reference sequence). The CDR3 nucleotides are TGTGCCAGCAGCTTAGGGAGGGAAGAAGCTTTCTTT. This translates into CASSLGREEAFF. The variable domain in full, completed from reference TRBV13 and TRBJ1-1, reads AAGVIQSPRHLIKEKRETATLKCYPIPRHDTVYWYQQGPGQDPQFLISFYEKMQSDKGSIPDRFSAQQFSDYHSELNMSSLELGDSALYFCASSLGREEAFFGQGTRLTVV.

The genes are TRBV14 and TRBJ2-5; D is unresolved. The CDR3 loop spans 15 amino acids. Germline V lookup: CDR1 SGHDN, CDR2 FVKESK. Trimming left V 2 bases short and J 1 base short, with 11 bases between. The CDR3 DNA is TGTGCCAGCAGCCAAAGACGATCCGGCCAAGAGACCCAGTACTTC. Its translation: CASSQRRSGQETQYF.

V and J are TRBV7-3 and TRBJ1-1; a possible D gene is TRBD1 (6 bases). V lost 5 bases, J lost 4 bases, and 11 bases lay in between. CDR3 size: 13 residues. Germline CDR1 is SGHTA and CDR2 is FQGTGA. The CDR3 nucleotides read TGTGCCAGCAGCCCCCAGGGGAGCACTGAAGCTTTCTTT. It is translated as CASSPQGSTEAFF.

The V gene is TRBV7-9, the J gene TRBJ2-7; possibly TRBD1 for D (6 bases). The germline V gene has CDR1 SEHNR and CDR2 FQNEAQ (reference sequence). Trimming removed 3 bases at V and 3 bases at J, with 12 bases between. This CDR3 region has 14 residues. The CDR3 region has the DNA TGTGCCAGCAGCTTGGCAGGGGCGGACTACGAGCAGTACTTC. Residues: CASSLAGADYEQYF.

This chain links TRBV5-5 with TRBJ1-5; no clear D gene. The V gene's germline CDR1 is SGHKS and CDR2 YYEKEE (reference sequence). The CDR3 consists of 16 residues. The V end lost 3 bases, the J end lost 1 base, and 14 bases lay between the germline ends. CDR3 in amino acids: CASSSTKDGSNQPQHF. CDR3 bases: TGTGCCAGCAGCTCTACTAAAGACGGGAGCAATCAGCCCCAGCATTTT.

A note on this clone: An end of the junction does not agree with germline; a read error may underlie this. The chain carries TRBV6-6 and TRBJ1-2, with a tentative D call TRBD1 (5 bases). The CDR3 has 13 amino acids. Germline CDR1 reads MNHNY; CDR2 reads SVGAGI (reference sequence). CDR3 sequence (DNA): TGTGCCAGCAGCAAAGGGACTCTCGAAAAGGTTTTGTTC. This encodes CASSKGTLEKVLF.

This sequence joins TRBV9 and TRBJ2-1; D uncertain. V lost 0 bases, J lost 5 bases, and 9 bases lay in between. Germline-derived CDR1 and CDR2 are SGDLS and YYNGEE. This CDR3 spans 14 amino acids. Here the CDR3 reads CASSVVPTNNEQFF. CDR3 nucleotides: TGTGCCAGCAGCGTAGTTCCCACAAACAATGAGCAGTTCTTC.

The rearrangement joins TRBV5-1 to TRBJ2-3, with 8 bases fitting TRBD2. There are 17 residues in the CDR3. Unmatched junction bases numbered 10, after V lost 0 bases and J lost 4 bases. The germline gives CDR1 SGHRS, CDR2 YFSETQ. The CDR3 region has the DNA TGCGCCAGCAGCTTGGCCTCTAGGACCGGGAGGGCAGATACGCAGTATTTT. Translation gives CASSLASRTGRADTQYF.

The rearrangement joins TRBV15 to TRBJ1-4; 10 bases are a match to TRBD1. This CDR3 comprises 15 residues. J lost 7 bases, V lost 3 bases, and 5 bases had no gene match. Looked up from germline, CDR1 is LNHNV and CDR2 is YYDKDF (reference sequence). CDR3 sequence: CATSSGTGAVEKLFF. Written as DNA, the CDR3 is TGTGCCACCAGCAGTGGGACAGGGGCTGTTGAAAAACTGTTTTTT.

On this clone: One end of the junction is discordant with germline, which a read error may explain. The chain couples TRBV5-1 to TRBJ2-3; D may be TRBD1 (6 bases). CDR3 size: 15 residues. Germline CDR1 is SGHRS and CDR2 is YFSETQ. The DNA of the CDR3 is TGCGCCAGCACCTTGTCTCCTGGACAGCGAGATACGCAGTATTTT. It codes for CASTLSPGQRDTQYF.

The chain uses TRBV10-3 and TRBJ2-7; D is perhaps TRBD2 (5 bases). CDR1 and CDR2 (germline): ENHRY, SYGVKD. The CDR3 is 14 residues long. Between the trimmed V and J ends, which lost 7 bases and 0 bases, there was a span of 13 bases. CDR3 protein: CAIKRADYSYEQYF. The CDR3 nucleotides read TGTGCCATCAAGCGAGCGGATTACTCCTACGAGCAGTACTTC.

The chain has TRBV5-8 and TRBJ2-2; 8 nucleotides align to TRBD1. Trimming at V came to 0 bases and at J to 4 bases, leaving 8 bases not matched to a gene. The CDR3 spans 17 residues. CDR1 is SGHTS and CDR2 is YDEGEE in the germline V gene. CDR3 nucleotides: TGTGCCAGCAGCTTGGCCCCCGGGACAGGCAGCACCGGGGAGCTGTTTTTT. Translation gives CASSLAPGTGSTGELFF.

J is TRBJ1-1 and V is TRBV15; a weak D match, TRBD1 (5 bases). CDR1 and CDR2 from the germline V gene are LNHNV and YYDKDF (reference sequence). This CDR3 is 12 amino acids long. V was cut by 0 bases and J by 10 bases, with 9 bases left in between. The CDR3 loop reads CATSRDRRGAFF. CDR3 nucleotides: TGTGCCACCAGCAGAGACAGAAGGGGAGCTTTCTTT.

The gene calls are TRBV18 and TRBJ2-7, with a possible D match to TRBD2 (6 bases). The CDR3 consists of 14 residues. Germline CDR1 reads KGHSH; CDR2 reads LQKENI. The V and J ends lost 3 bases and 3 bases respectively, with 12 bases between them. CDR3 sequence (DNA): TGTGCCAGCTCACCGCCGGGGGTCGGCTACGAGCAGTACTTC. It translates to CASSPPGVGYEQYF.

The rearrangement links TRBV7-9 to TRBJ2-7; D remains unclear. Trimming took 5 bases from V and 5 from J, leaving 16 bases between them. Germline assignment: CDR1 SEHNR and CDR2 FQNEAQ (reference sequence). This CDR3 contains 14 residues. The CDR3 is CASSHDPPVNEQYF. In DNA, the CDR3 is TGTGCCAGCAGCCACGACCCACCAGTCAACGAGCAGTACTTC. The variable domain in full, completed from reference TRBV7-9 and TRBJ2-7, reads DTGVSQNPRHKITKRGQNVTFRCDPISEHNRLYWYRQTLGQGPEFLTYFQNEAQLEKSRLLSDRFSAERPKGSFSTLEIQRTEQGDSAMYLCASSHDPPVNEQYFGPGTRLTVT.

This rearrangement joins TRBV7-3 to TRBJ1-2, with no clear D. The CDR3 extends over 15 amino acids. V was cut by 0 bases and J by 7 bases, with 15 bases left in between. Looked up from germline, CDR1 is SGHTA and CDR2 is FQGTGA. The CDR3 DNA is TGTGCCAGCAGCTTAACGGGTGCTATAGGCAGTGGCTACACCTTC. Translation gives CASSLTGAIGSGYTF.

V is TRBV5-1 and J is TRBJ2-7; D is possibly TRBD1 (6 bases). The CDR3 is made up of 15 amino acids. Trimming removed 2 bases at V and 3 bases at J, with 15 bases between. CDR1 SGHRS and CDR2 YFSETQ come from the germline V gene. The CDR3 sequence is CASSFEGTWRYEQYF. CDR3 in DNA: TGCGCCAGCAGCTTTGAAGGGACATGGCGCTACGAGCAGTACTTC.

This clone was counted a single time. The chain is built from TRBV10-3 and TRBJ2-5, with 11 bases matching TRBD2. Germline CDR1 is ENHRY and CDR2 is SYGVKD. This CDR3 has 17 amino acids. The V segment lost 4 bases and the J segment 2 bases; nucleotides outside the gene matches: 9. The CDR3 region is CAISGTSGPPIQETQYF. The CDR3 nucleotides read TGTGCCATCAGTGGGACTAGCGGGCCACCTATACAAGAGACCCAGTACTTC.

The genes are TRBV25-1 and TRBJ1-1; D ambiguous. The CDR3 runs 14 residues. CDR1 and CDR2 from the germline V gene are MGHDK and SYGVNS. Trimming took off 5 bases at V and 5 bases at J, with 15 bases between the two ends. The CDR3 DNA reads as TGTGCCAGCAGTCGAACGGGTGGGAGGACTGAAGCTTTCTTT. Its protein is CASSRTGGRTEAFF.

The genes are TRBV28 and TRBJ1-2; 8 bases agree with TRBD1. The germline gives CDR1 MDHEN, CDR2 SYDVKM. J lost 5 bases, V lost 6 bases, and 14 bases had no gene match. The CDR3 is 16 amino acids. For the CDR3, the DNA is TGTGCCAGCAGCTCCGGACAGGGCCCGCTTACTTATGGCTACACCTTC. It is translated as CASSSGQGPLTYGYTF.

This chain uses TRBV4-2 with TRBJ1-2, with no clear D. This CDR3 is built from 15 residues. Trimming removed 1 base at V and 8 bases at J, with 17 bases between. CDR1 and CDR2 (germline): LGHNA, YNFKEQ. The CDR3 here is CASSQGQALRRGYTF. The CDR3 region has the DNA TGTGCCAGCAGCCAAGGGCAGGCTCTAAGGAGAGGCTACACCTTC.